This T cell receptor beta chain is drawn from a study of blood T cell repertoires in COVID-19. On the study more broadly: The United States, Italy and Spain provided the acute and convalescent COVID-19 samples. From T cells, B-cell-depleted T cells, or PBMCs came the material, which was cDNA or gDNA.

The CDR3 length is 16 residues. Germline V gives CDR1 LGHDT, CDR2 YNNKEL (reference sequence). The V gene end was trimmed by 4 bases and the J gene end by 2 bases; junction bases not matched to a gene: 6. Original processing methods: Cell counts per sample came from amplifying reference gene primers. Clones were sequenced by immunoSEQ multiplex PCR, and TCRdb holds only the in-frame ones, with some missing. V and J calls and clone size are those listed in that table; D and trimming were worked out from the DNA. Among tens of thousands of clones, over 80% were seen once, and the ten largest hold 7.4%.

The chain recombines TRBV3-1 (or the pseudogene TRBV3-2) with TRBJ1-2; 11 bases are a match to TRBD1. Input material: peripheral blood. The TCR originated in a man in his sixties with active COVID-19. The CDR3 protein is CASSPQGQGANYGYTF. CDR3 coding DNA: TGTGCCAGCAGCCCGCAAGGACAGGGGGCAAACTATGGCTACACCTTC.